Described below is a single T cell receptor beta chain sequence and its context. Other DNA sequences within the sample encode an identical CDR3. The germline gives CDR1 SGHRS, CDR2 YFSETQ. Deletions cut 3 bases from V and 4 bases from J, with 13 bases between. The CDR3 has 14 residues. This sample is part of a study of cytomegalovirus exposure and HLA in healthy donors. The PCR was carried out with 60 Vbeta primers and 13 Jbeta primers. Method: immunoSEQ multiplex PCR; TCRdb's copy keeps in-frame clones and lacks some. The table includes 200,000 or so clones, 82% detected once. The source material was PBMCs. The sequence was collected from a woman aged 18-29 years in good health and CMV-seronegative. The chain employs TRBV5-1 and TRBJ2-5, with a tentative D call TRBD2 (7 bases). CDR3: CASSSGGAGETQYF. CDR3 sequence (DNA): TGCGCCAGCAGCTCGGGGGGCGCGGGAGAGACCCAGTACTTC.